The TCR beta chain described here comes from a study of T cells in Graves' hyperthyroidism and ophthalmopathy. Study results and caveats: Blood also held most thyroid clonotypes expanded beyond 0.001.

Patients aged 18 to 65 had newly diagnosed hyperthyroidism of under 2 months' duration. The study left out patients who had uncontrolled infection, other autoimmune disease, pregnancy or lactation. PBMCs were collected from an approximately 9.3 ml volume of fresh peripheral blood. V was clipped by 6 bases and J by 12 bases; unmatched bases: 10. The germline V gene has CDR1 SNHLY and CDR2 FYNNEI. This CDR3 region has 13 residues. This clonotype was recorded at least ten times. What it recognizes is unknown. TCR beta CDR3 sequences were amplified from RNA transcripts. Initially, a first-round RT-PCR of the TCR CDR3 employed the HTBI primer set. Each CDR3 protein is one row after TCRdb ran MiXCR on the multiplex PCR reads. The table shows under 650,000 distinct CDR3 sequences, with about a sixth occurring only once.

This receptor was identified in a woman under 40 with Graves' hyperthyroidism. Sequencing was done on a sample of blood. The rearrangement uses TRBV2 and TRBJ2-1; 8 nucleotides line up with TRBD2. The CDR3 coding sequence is TGTGCCAGCAGCCCCGGGACTAGTGCGGTGCAGTTCTTC. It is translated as CASSPGTSAVQFF.